The TCR beta chain under discussion was sequenced for a study of cytomegalovirus exposure and HLA in healthy donors. This PCR relied on a set of 60 Vbeta primers and 13 Jbeta primers. The repertoire was sequenced with immunoSEQ multiplex PCR; TCRdb's copy has only in-frame clones and lacks some. The sample holds about 160,000 clones, around four fifths seen once. As for this clone: What it binds is not known.

Trimming removed 6 bases from V and 3 bases from J, with 14 bases in between. The CDR3 has 14 amino acids. Germline CDR1 and CDR2: WNHNN and SYGVQD (reference sequence). Study-level findings and limits: Per published accounts, TCR beta sequences correctly predicted the HLA-A and HLA-B alleles of most subjects.

The clonotype comes from a man between 18 and 35 years old in good health and CMV-seropositive. The sample comprised PBMCs. This chain uses TRBV10-1 with TRBJ1-1; possibly TRBD1 for D (5 bases). The CDR3 DNA reads as TGCGCCAGCAGACCAGGGAATGACTACACTGAAGCTTTCTTT. It is translated as CASRPGNDYTEAFF.